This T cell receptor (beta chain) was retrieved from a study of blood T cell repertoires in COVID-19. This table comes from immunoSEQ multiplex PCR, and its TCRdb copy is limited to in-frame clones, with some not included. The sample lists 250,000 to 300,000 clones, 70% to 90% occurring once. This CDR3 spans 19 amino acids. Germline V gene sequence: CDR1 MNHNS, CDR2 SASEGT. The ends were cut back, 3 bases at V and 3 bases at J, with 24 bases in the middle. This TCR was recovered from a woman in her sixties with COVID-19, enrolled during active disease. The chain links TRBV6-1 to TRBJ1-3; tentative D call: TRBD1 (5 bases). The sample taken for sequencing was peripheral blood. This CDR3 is CASSDLLGEGGFDGNTIYF. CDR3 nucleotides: TGTGCCAGCAGTGACCTCTTAGGGGAGGGAGGGTTTGATGGAAACACCATATATTTT.